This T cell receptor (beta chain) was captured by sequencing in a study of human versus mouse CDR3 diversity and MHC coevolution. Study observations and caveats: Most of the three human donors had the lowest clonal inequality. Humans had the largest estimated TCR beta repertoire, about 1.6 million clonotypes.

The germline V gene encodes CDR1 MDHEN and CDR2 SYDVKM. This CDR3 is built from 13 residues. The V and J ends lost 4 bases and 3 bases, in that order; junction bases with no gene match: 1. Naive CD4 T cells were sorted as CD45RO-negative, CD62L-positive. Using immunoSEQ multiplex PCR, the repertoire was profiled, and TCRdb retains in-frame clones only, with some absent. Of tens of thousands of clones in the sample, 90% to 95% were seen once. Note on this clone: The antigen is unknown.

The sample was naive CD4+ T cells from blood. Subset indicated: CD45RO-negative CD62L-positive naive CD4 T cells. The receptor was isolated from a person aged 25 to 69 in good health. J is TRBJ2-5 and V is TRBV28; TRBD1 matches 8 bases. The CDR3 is CASSSTGEETQYF. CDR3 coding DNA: TGTGCCAGCAGTTCGACAGGGGAAGAGACCCAGTACTTC.